The rows below give T cell receptor beta chains drawn from one sample of a study of cytomegalovirus exposure and HLA in healthy donors. Clones were sequenced by immunoSEQ multiplex PCR, and TCRdb holds only the in-frame ones, with some missing. The table records about 130,000 clones, 75% to 90% of them present only once. The sequencing input was PBMCs. The receptors shown here come from a woman under 30 in good health and CMV-seronegative. Both conserved end residues are part of each CDR3. Each record gives: CDR3 DNA, CDR3 protein, V gene, D gene, J gene, clone size. The D gene is left open where the match is weak. Size tells how often a clone was seen (once, few, many) or the class of an expanded clone, and some rows leave it out.

TGTGCCAGCAGCTTTATGGAGGAGAGAGGCGAAAAACTGTTTTTT	CASSFMEERGEKLFF	TRBV5-6	.	TRBJ1-4	.
TGTGCCAGCAGCTTGGCAGGGGGCTATGGCTACACCTTC	CASSLAGGYGYTF	TRBV5-4	TRBD1	TRBJ1-2	.
TGTGCCACCAGCAGAGTTTGGACAGAGTATGGCAATGAGCAGTTCTTC	CATSRVWTEYGNEQFF	TRBV15	.	TRBJ2-1	.
TGTGCCTGGAGTTTCTATAACAGCCATAGCAATCAGCCCCAGCATTTT	CAWSFYNSHSNQPQHF	TRBV30	.	TRBJ1-5	.
TGTGCCAGCAGTCGACAGGGGCATGAGCAGTTCTTC	CASSRQGHEQFF	TRBV2	TRBD1	TRBJ2-1	once
TGTGCCAGCAGTTTATCGGGGGGGAGTCCCTACAATGAGCAGTTCTTC	CASSLSGGSPYNEQFF	TRBV27	TRBD2	TRBJ2-1	once
TGTGCCACCAGCTCCCGTCTAATAGGGGGCGGGGGGGAAGCTTTCTTT	CATSSRLIGGGGEAFF	TRBV15	TRBD1	TRBJ1-1	.
TGTGCCAGCTCACAGGACAGGGGTACGGATGGCTACACCTTC	CASSQDRGTDGYTF	TRBV18	TRBD1	TRBJ1-2	.
TGTGCCAGCAGCGTGACTAGCTCCGGGGAGCTGTTTTTT	CASSVTSSGELFF	TRBV5-6	TRBD2	TRBJ2-2	.
TGTGCCAGCAGCTTGAAGCTCGGGACAGGGGCAACTAATGAAAAACTGTTTTTT	CASSLKLGTGATNEKLFF	TRBV5-6	TRBD1	TRBJ1-4	.
TGTGCCAGCAGCAGCGGACAGGGACCCTCTGGGGCCAACGTCCTGACTTTC	CASSSGQGPSGANVLTF	TRBV21-1	.	TRBJ2-6	.
TGTGCCTGGAGTGTATCGGGGGGAGATGAAAAACTGTTTTTT	CAWSVSGGDEKLFF	TRBV30	.	TRBJ1-4	.
TGTGCCAGCAGGCGCAAAGGGGAGGGCTATGGCTACACCTTC	CASRRKGEGYGYTF	TRBV5-6	.	TRBJ1-2	.
TGCGCCAGCAGCCCGGGACAGGGTGGAAACACCATATATTTT	CASSPGQGGNTIYF	TRBV5-1	TRBD1	TRBJ1-3	.
TGTGCCAGCAGCAATCCCGGGACTAGCGGGGAGCTGTTTTTT	CASSNPGTSGELFF	TRBV7-9	TRBD2	TRBJ2-2	.
TGTGCCAGCAGTGAACGGTTCTATGAGCAGTTCTTC	CASSERFYEQFF	TRBV2	.	TRBJ2-1	.
TGTGCCAGCTCCGGAGGCGGGCGGGAGGTAACTGAGCAGTTCTTC	CASSGGGREVTEQFF	TRBV18	TRBD2	TRBJ2-1	.
TGTGCCAGCAGTTTGGACCCAGGGGCCTATGGCTACACCTTC	CASSLDPGAYGYTF	TRBV27	.	TRBJ1-2	.
TGTGCCAGCTCATTACTGATAACAGGGGACCTGAACACCGGGGAGCTGTTTTTT	CASSLLITGDLNTGELFF	TRBV18	TRBD1	TRBJ2-2	.
TGTGCCAGCAGCGGGACAGGGGAGGACACTGAAGCTTTCTTT	CASSGTGEDTEAFF	TRBV9	TRBD1	TRBJ1-1	.
TGTGCCTGGAGTACGGGAGTTGATTCCAATGAGCAGTTCTTC	CAWSTGVDSNEQFF	TRBV30	.	TRBJ2-1	.
TGTGCCAGCAGTGACTCGGGAGGCAGCACAGATACGCAGTATTTT	CASSDSGGSTDTQYF	TRBV6-4	.	TRBJ2-3	.
TGTGCCAGCAGTTTTTCCTGGGGGGACTTGAACTATGGCTACACCTTC	CASSFSWGDLNYGYTF	TRBV28	.	TRBJ1-2	.
TGTGCCAGCAGCTTAAATAGCGGGTCCTACAATGAGCAGTTCTTC	CASSLNSGSYNEQFF	TRBV7-2	TRBD2	TRBJ2-1	.
TGCGCCAGCAGTGAGACACTAGCGGGAGCTGTCACAGATACGCAGTATTTT	CASSETLAGAVTDTQYF	TRBV10-1	TRBD2	TRBJ2-3	.
TGTGCCAGCAGGCAGGATGGGCACTATGGCTACACCTTC	CASRQDGHYGYTF	TRBV2	.	TRBJ1-2	once
TGTGCCAGCAGCCTTCCGGGACTAGCGATCTACGAGCAGTACTTC	CASSLPGLAIYEQYF	TRBV7-2	TRBD2	TRBJ2-7	.
TGTGCCAGCAGTGTTACACACATGACTAACTATGGCTACACCTTC	CASSVTHMTNYGYTF	TRBV6-1	.	TRBJ1-2	.
TGTGCCAGCAGTTCGATCCTAGCGGGGGCCCAAGAGACCCAGTACTTC	CASSSILAGAQETQYF	TRBV28	TRBD2	TRBJ2-5	.
TGTGCCAGCAGCCAATTACAGGCTGGTAACTATGGCTACACCTTC	CASSQLQAGNYGYTF	TRBV16	.	TRBJ1-2	.
TGTGCCAGCAGTTTATCCGGGTTTGGCAATCAGCCCCAGCATTTT	CASSLSGFGNQPQHF	TRBV27	.	TRBJ1-5	few
TGCGCCAGCAGCCAAGAAGGACAGCTGGGAAACACCATATATTTT	CASSQEGQLGNTIYF	TRBV4-1	.	TRBJ1-3	few